The 22 T cell receptor beta chains below come from one sample, sequenced in a study of cytomegalovirus exposure and HLA in healthy donors. In the PCR, 60 Vbeta and 13 Jbeta primers were used. Libraries were prepared by immunoSEQ multiplex PCR; TCRdb keeps only in-frame clonotypes and omits some of them. The sample has 130,000 or so clones; less than 85% are singletons. Sequenced: PBMCs. The receptors were gathered from a middle-aged man in good health and CMV-seronegative.

J is TRBJ2-5 and V is TRBV7-8; perhaps TRBD1 as D (7 bases). V was pared by 0 bases and J by 5 bases, with 13 bases between. Germline CDR1 and CDR2: SGHVS and FQNEAQ. The CDR3 is 15 residues long. The CDR3 spells CASSLAWAGGETQYF. The CDR3 bases are TGTGCCAGCAGCTTAGCGTGGGCAGGGGGGGAGACCCAGTACTTC.

The chain carries TRBV30 and TRBJ2-1; 13 nucleotides match TRBD2. The length of the CDR3 is 17 residues. The V gene end was trimmed by 0 bases and the J gene end by 9 bases; junction bases not matched to a gene: 11. CDR1 is GTSNPN and CDR2 is SVGIG in the germline V gene (reference sequence). The CDR3 spells CAWSVLGLAGFIGEQFF. As DNA, the CDR3 is TGTGCCTGGAGTGTATTGGGACTAGCGGGGTTTATTGGTGAGCAGTTCTTC.

The chain employs TRBV7-9 and TRBJ1-2; D gene ambiguous. The CDR3 runs to 13 residues. CDR1 is SEHNR, CDR2 FQNEAQ, per germline (reference sequence). V was trimmed by 5 bases and J by 5 bases, leaving 12 bases between them. The CDR3 DNA reads TGTGCCAGCAGCCCAGGTGGGCCTTATGGCTACACCTTC. Its protein is CASSPGGPYGYTF.

V is TRBV7-6 and J is TRBJ2-3; D call uncertain. This CDR3 spans 15 amino acids. Deletions cut 5 bases from V and 0 bases from J, with 12 bases between. Germline V CDR1 and CDR2: SGHVS, FNYEAQ. In DNA, the CDR3 is TGTGCCAGCAGCCCCATTGGGCCTAGCACAGATACGCAGTATTTT. It specifies CASSPIGPSTDTQYF.

The chain couples TRBV29-1 to TRBJ1-2, with a possible D match to TRBD1 (6 bases). Trimming stripped 6 bases from V and 3 bases from J, with 17 bases between. The length of the CDR3 is 14 residues. CDR1 and CDR2 (germline): SQVTM, ANQGSEA. CDR3 sequence: CSVSNGGADYGYTF. CDR3 sequence (DNA): TGCAGCGTGAGCAACGGGGGGGCGGACTATGGCTACACCTTC.

This clone was counted only a few times. The rearrangement joins TRBV19 to TRBJ2-3; a possible D gene is TRBD1 (5 bases). The germline V gene encodes CDR1 LNHDA and CDR2 SQIVND (reference sequence). This CDR3 has 14 residues. Trimming left V 2 bases short and J 2 bases short, with 8 bases between. The CDR3 DNA follows: TGTGCCAGTAGTATATTACAGGCCACAGATACGCAGTATTTT. Its translation is CASSILQATDTQYF.

Only a few counts were recorded for this clone. The rearrangement links TRBV7-6 to TRBJ2-7; D may be TRBD2 (5 bases). Per the germline V gene, CDR1 is SGHVS and CDR2 is FNYEAQ. The CDR3 runs 15 residues. With 5 bases removed from V and 2 bases from J, the gap between germline ends came to 16 bases. DNA of the CDR3: TGTGCCAGCAGCCCGGAGGAGGCGGCGGCCTACGAGCAGTACTTC. As protein: CASSPEEAAAYEQYF.

The rearrangement uses TRBV18 and TRBJ2-5; 9 bases are a match to TRBD1. The end of the DNA aligns better with TRBJ2-7, so the J call may be wrong. The CDR3 is made up of 14 amino acids. Per germline, CDR1 KGHSH and CDR2 LQKENI. The CDR3 sequence is CASSHRDRAYEQYF. The CDR3 bases are TGTGCCAGCTCACACCGGGACAGGGCTTACGAGCAGTACTTC.

This clone turned up a few times. The gene calls are TRBV6-1 and TRBJ2-7; 7 nucleotides line up with TRBD1. Germline CDR1 and CDR2: MNHNS and SASEGT. The CDR3 consists of 13 residues. The J segment lost 4 bases and the V segment lost 4 bases, leaving 4 bases of the junction unmatched. The CDR3 is CASSGYRGYEQYF. The CDR3 DNA reads TGTGCCAGCAGTGGTTACAGGGGTTACGAGCAGTACTTC.

The chain combines TRBV9 with TRBJ1-1, with a weak D call TRBD1 (6 bases). The CDR3 contains 15 residues. The V end was cut by 4 bases, the J end by 0 bases, with 13 bases between. In germline, CDR1 is SGDLS, CDR2 YYNGEE. CDR3 coding DNA: TGTGCCAGCAGCACCCGGACAGCCGTGAACACTGAAGCTTTCTTT. Translated: CASSTRTAVNTEAFF.

The chain couples TRBV7-9 to TRBJ2-7; the D gene is possibly TRBD2 (6 bases). CDR1 is SEHNR and CDR2 is FQNEAQ in the germline V gene (reference sequence). V lost 2 bases and J 7 bases, leaving 30 bases between the germline ends. The CDR3 sequence is 19 residues long. The CDR3 loop reads CASSLFIGWRGDSPQEQYF. The CDR3 region has the DNA TGTGCCAGCAGCTTATTCATAGGTTGGAGGGGCGACTCACCCCAAGAGCAGTACTTC.

The chain employs TRBV5-5 and TRBJ2-7, with 9 bases aligning to TRBD2. This CDR3 comprises 15 residues. V trimming: 3 bases; J trimming: 0 bases; junction bases outside the gene matches: 4. Germline lookup yields CDR1 SGHKS and CDR2 YYEKEE (reference sequence). CDR3 nucleotides: TGTGCCAGCAGCTGGGGTAGCGGGAGCTCCTACGAGCAGTACTTC. It encodes CASSWGSGSSYEQYF. The whole variable domain, remainder taken from reference TRBV5-5 and TRBJ2-7, is DAGVTQSPTHLIKTRGQQVTLRCSPISGHKSVSWYQQVLGQGPQFIFQYYEKEERGRGNFPDRFSARQFPNYSSELNVNALLLGDSALYLCASSWGSGSSYEQYFGPGTRLTVT.

J is TRBJ2-1 and V is TRBV7-8, with a tentative D call TRBD1 (5 bases). Between the trimmed V and J ends, which lost 5 bases and 3 bases, there was a span of 17 bases. The length of the CDR3 is 16 residues. CDR1 and CDR2 from the germline V gene are SGHVS and FQNEAQ. In nucleotides, the CDR3 is TGTGCCAGCAGCCAAAGAACGGGCAGGGTCTACAATGAGCAGTTCTTC. It encodes CASSQRTGRVYNEQFF.

CDR3 sequence: CASGLVQGTGMISSYEQYF. The CDR3 region has the DNA TGTGCTAGTGGTTTGGTACAAGGAACAGGGATGATCAGCTCCTACGAGCAGTACTTC. The V call is TRBV12-5, the J call TRBJ2-7, with a tentative D call TRBD1 (6 bases). Germline CDR1 and CDR2: LGHNT and FRNRAP. The CDR3 extends over 19 amino acids. V shed 0 bases and J shed 0 bases, with 21 bases lying between them.

This clone was observed a few times. The rearrangement uses TRBV19 and TRBJ2-1, with 8 positions matching TRBD2. CDR1 is LNHDA, CDR2 SQIVND, per germline (reference sequence). The CDR3 covers 16 residues. V was pared by 7 bases and J by 4 bases, with 12 bases of the junction left unmatched. CDR3 sequence (DNA): TGTGCCAGTACCCCTTTAACTAGCGGCCAATACAATGAGCAGTTCTTC. It yields the protein CASTPLTSGQYNEQFF.

V usage is TRBV6-1 and J usage is TRBJ1-4; the D gene is possibly TRBD1 (6 bases). V gave up 8 bases and J gave up 8 bases, with 12 bases separating them. CDR1 and CDR2 from the germline V gene are MNHNS and SASEGT. This CDR3 has 12 residues. The CDR3 sequence: CASSPQGEKLFF. CDR3 sequence (DNA): TGTGCCAGCTCTCCTCAGGGGGAAAAACTGTTTTTT.

The V gene is TRBV19, the J gene TRBJ1-4; 7 nucleotides line up with TRBD1. Germline values: CDR1 LNHDA, CDR2 SQIVND (reference sequence). This CDR3 region has 14 residues. Trimming took 5 bases from V and 7 from J; bases not matched to a gene: 7. The CDR3 DNA follows: TGTGCCAGTAGTGAAGGGGGCGTCGGTGAAAAACTGTTTTTT. Amino acid sequence: CASSEGGVGEKLFF.

The CDR3 coding sequence is TGTGCCAGCGGAGGAGGCTCCTACGAGCAGTACTTC. This gives the protein CASGGGSYEQYF. The rearrangement uses TRBV7-9 and TRBJ2-7, with D perhaps matching TRBD2 (5 bases). The germline gives CDR1 SEHNR, CDR2 FQNEAQ (reference sequence). The CDR3 is 12 residues long. The ends were cut back, 8 bases at V and 0 bases at J, with 8 bases in the middle.

The J gene is TRBJ2-4, the V gene TRBV29-1; D may be TRBD1 (5 bases). CDR3 length: 15 residues. Germline CDR1 SQVTM, CDR2 ANQGSEA. V was cut by 7 bases and J by 0 bases, with 16 bases left in between. The CDR3 loop reads CSAWGKSLAKNIQYF. The CDR3 DNA reads TGCAGCGCCTGGGGCAAGAGTCTAGCCAAAAACATTCAGTACTTC.

The chain uses TRBV28 and TRBJ2-2; TRBD2 agrees at 8 bases. This CDR3 has 15 residues. Germline CDR1 MDHEN, CDR2 SYDVKM. With 5 bases clipped from V and 0 bases from J, the junction kept 2 bases outside the gene matches. The CDR3 DNA is TGTGCCAGCAGTGGACTAGCTCCGAACACCGGGGAGCTGTTTTTT. Translating gives CASSGLAPNTGELFF. The full variable domain, rest sourced from reference TRBV28 and TRBJ2-2, is DVKVTQSSRYLVKRTGEKVFLECVQDMDHENMFWYRQDPGLGLRLIYFSYDVKMKEKGDIPEGYSVSREKKERFSLILESASTNQTSMYLCASSGLAPNTGELFFGEGSRLTVL.

The chain couples TRBV28 to TRBJ2-4, with 8 bases matching TRBD1. Per germline, CDR1 MDHEN and CDR2 SYDVKM. This CDR3 spans 16 amino acids. V dropped 6 bases and J dropped 9; count of bases not matched to a gene: 16. Here the CDR3 reads CASSSPRGQGAIIQYF. In DNA form, the CDR3 reads TGTGCCAGCAGCTCCCCCCGAGGTCAGGGGGCGATCATTCAGTACTTC.

The chain uses TRBV18 and TRBJ2-7; 12 bases fit TRBD1. This CDR3 comprises 18 residues. V lost 0 bases and J lost 5; bases outside the gene matches: 11. Per germline, CDR1 KGHSH and CDR2 LQKENI. CDR3 region: CASSPPRGTGGRGDEQYF. The CDR3 region has the DNA TGTGCCAGCTCACCACCGAGGGGGACAGGGGGCAGGGGAGACGAGCAGTACTTC.